This T cell receptor (beta chain) was identified in a study of cytomegalovirus exposure and HLA in healthy donors. Overall study context: Approximately 80 million unique TCRs, all from HLA-typed donors, were included in an early release of the data.

The CDR3 has 17 residues. Germline lookup yields CDR1 SQVTM and CDR2 ANQGSEA. V shed 0 bases and J 10 bases; nucleotides not matched to a gene: 15. Researchers ran the PCR with 60 Vbeta and 13 Jbeta primers. How the authors handled the data: Unique TCR beta chains totaled roughly 80 million in a later count, with roughly 11 million of them shared. The data were produced by immunoSEQ multiplex PCR, yet TCRdb's version contains in-frame clones alone and is incomplete. V and J calls and clone size are as listed in that table; D and trimming were resolved from the DNA. Here the sample spans 65,000 to 85,000 clones, about 88% being singletons. Details on this clone: Its antigen is still unknown.

Regarding the study as a whole: What was likely a sequencing artifact was a cluster of highly shared sequence variants. In a later analysis, a genetic analysis reported fewer productive-TCR N-insertions in an Asian-associated ancestry cluster than the cohort average.

The chain links TRBV29-1 to TRBJ2-1, with 10 bases matching TRBD2. Material for sequencing was PBMCs. The receptor was isolated from a woman in her 50s in good health and CMV-seronegative. As DNA, the CDR3 is TGCAGCGTTGAAGATCTTAGTCGAGCGGGAGGGCCGGGGGAGCAGTTCTTC. Translated: CSVEDLSRAGGPGEQFF.